These 6 T cell receptor beta chains were all obtained from the same sample, sequenced in a study of regulatory T cells in long-lasting Graves disease. Time point defined: persistent/refractory GD, antithyroid drugs over 5 years with positive TRAb. PBMC RNA was the source of the TCR library. CDR3-region Arm-PCR and iRepertoire HTBI primers produced the TCR beta libraries. In TCRdb, the multiplex PCR reads were re-called with MiXCR into one record per CDR3 protein. The top ten clones hold under 25% of a sample with 300,000 to 500,000 distinct CDR3 sequences, roughly 20% of them seen once. The sequencing here drew on peripheral blood mononuclear cells (PBMCs), taken when the disease was refractory, from a patient treated with antithyroid drugs. These receptor sequences come from a female donor with Graves disease.

There are a few counts of this clonotype. V gene TRBV19 combines with J gene TRBJ1-2; 9 bases are a match to TRBD1. The germline CDR1 and CDR2 sequences are LNHDA and SQIVND (reference sequence). The junction had 11 bases not matched to a gene; V was cut back by 8 bases and J by 4 bases. CDR3 length equals 15 residues. The CDR3 reads CASLMRDRETYGYTF. In DNA form, the CDR3 reads TGTGCCAGTCTAATGAGGGACAGGGAGACCTATGGCTACACCTTC.

V is TRBV7-9 and J is TRBJ1-5; tentative D call: TRBD1 (6 bases). V was cut by 5 bases and J by 6 bases, with 20 bases left in between. CDR1 and CDR2 (germline): SEHNR, FQNEAQ (reference sequence). This CDR3 spans 16 amino acids. The CDR3 DNA reads TGTGCCAGCAGCCCGCAAGGTACAGGGATAGGTCAGCCCCAGCATTTT. Translating gives CASSPQGTGIGQPQHF.

This clonotype was seen a few times. The chain couples TRBV4-1 to TRBJ2-5; 15 bases agree with TRBD2. The CDR3 sequence is 17 residues long. The ends lost 3 bases at V and 4 bases at J; junction bases unmatched: 6. The V gene's germline CDR1 is MGHRA and CDR2 YSYEKL. The CDR3: CASSHPRGLAGGETQYF. The DNA for the CDR3 is TGCGCCAGCAGCCACCCACGGGGACTAGCGGGAGGAGAGACCCAGTACTTC.

This clonotype has only a few counts. The chain has TRBV11-2 and TRBJ1-4; D perhaps matches TRBD1 (5 bases). The CDR3 is 15 residues long. V lost 3 bases, J lost 7 bases, and 15 bases lay in between. The germline V gene has CDR1 SGHAT and CDR2 FQNNGV. CDR3 in amino acids: CASSFRAPGAEKLFF. The CDR3, as DNA: TGTGCCAGCAGCTTCCGGGCCCCTGGGGCTGAAAAACTGTTTTTT.

This clonotype was counted ten times or more. This chain uses TRBV7-9 with TRBJ2-7, with a weak D call TRBD2 (5 bases). This CDR3 has 13 amino acids. With 6 bases removed from V and 2 bases from J, the gap between germline ends came to 11 bases. Germline loops: CDR1 SEHNR, CDR2 FQNEAQ (reference sequence). The CDR3 protein is CASREDGTYEQYF. The CDR3, as DNA: TGTGCCAGCAGAGAGGACGGGACCTACGAGCAGTACTTC.

This clonotype turned up a few times. V is TRBV10-1 and J is TRBJ2-7; tentatively, D is TRBD1 (6 bases). Trimming pared 0 bases from V and 0 bases from J, leaving 12 bases between. CDR3 length: 16 amino acids. Germline CDR1 reads WNHNN; CDR2 reads SYGVQD (reference sequence). CDR3 in DNA: TGCGCCAGCAGTGAGTCTCGGGGACACCCCTCCTACGAGCAGTACTTC. Amino acids: CASSESRGHPSYEQYF.